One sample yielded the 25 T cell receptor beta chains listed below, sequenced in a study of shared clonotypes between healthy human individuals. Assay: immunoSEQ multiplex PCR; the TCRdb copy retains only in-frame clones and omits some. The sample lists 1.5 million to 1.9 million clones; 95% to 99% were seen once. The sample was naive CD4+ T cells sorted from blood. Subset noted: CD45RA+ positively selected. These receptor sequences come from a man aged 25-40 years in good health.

The CDR3 bases are TGCAGCGTGGCGGGACTAGCGGGAGGGGACACAGATACGCAGTATTTT. Its translation: CSVAGLAGGDTDTQYF. The chain has TRBV29-1 and TRBJ2-3, with 16 bases fitting TRBD2. Trimming cost V 6 bases and J 2 bases; bases outside gene matches: 5. The CDR3 is 16 amino acids. Looked up from germline, CDR1 is SQVTM and CDR2 is ANQGSEA.

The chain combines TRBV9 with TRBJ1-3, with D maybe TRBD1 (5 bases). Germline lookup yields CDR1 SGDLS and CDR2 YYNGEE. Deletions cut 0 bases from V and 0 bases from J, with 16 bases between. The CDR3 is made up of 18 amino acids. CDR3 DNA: TGTGCCAGCAGCGTAGAGGTTTGGGGCTCCAGCTCTGGAAACACCATATATTTT. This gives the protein CASSVEVWGSSSGNTIYF.

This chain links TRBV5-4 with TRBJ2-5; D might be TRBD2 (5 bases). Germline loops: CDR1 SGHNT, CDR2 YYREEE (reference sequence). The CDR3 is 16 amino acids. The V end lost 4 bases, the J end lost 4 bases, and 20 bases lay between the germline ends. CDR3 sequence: CASSPRVGQGLETQYF. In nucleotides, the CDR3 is TGTGCCAGCAGCCCGCGGGTCGGTCAAGGGTTAGAGACCCAGTACTTC.

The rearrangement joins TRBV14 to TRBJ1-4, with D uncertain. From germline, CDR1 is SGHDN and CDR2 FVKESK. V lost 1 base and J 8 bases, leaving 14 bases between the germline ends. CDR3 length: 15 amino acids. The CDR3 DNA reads TGTGCCAGCAGCCAAGGGGATTCACGGAGGGAAAAACTGTTTTTT. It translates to CASSQGDSRREKLFF.

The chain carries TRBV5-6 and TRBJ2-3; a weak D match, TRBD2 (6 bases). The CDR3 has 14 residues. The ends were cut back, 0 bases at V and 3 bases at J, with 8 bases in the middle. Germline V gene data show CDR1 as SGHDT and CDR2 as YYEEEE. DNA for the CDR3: TGTGCCAGCAGCTTGGCCGCGGGGACAGATACGCAGTATTTT. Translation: CASSLAAGTDTQYF.

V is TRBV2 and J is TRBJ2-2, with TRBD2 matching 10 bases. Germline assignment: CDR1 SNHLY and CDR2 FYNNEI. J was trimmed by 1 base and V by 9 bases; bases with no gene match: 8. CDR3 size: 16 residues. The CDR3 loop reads CARGPGLARNTGELFF. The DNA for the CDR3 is TGTGCCAGGGGACCGGGACTAGCGAGGAACACCGGGGAGCTGTTTTTT.

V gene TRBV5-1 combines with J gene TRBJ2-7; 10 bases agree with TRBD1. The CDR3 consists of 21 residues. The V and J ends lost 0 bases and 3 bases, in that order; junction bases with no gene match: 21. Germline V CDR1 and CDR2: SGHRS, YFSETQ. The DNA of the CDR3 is TGCGCCAGCAGCTTGGCCCCAGGGACAGGGGAGAAGTTCAGGTTCTTCTACGAGCAGTACTTC. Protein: CASSLAPGTGEKFRFFYEQYF.

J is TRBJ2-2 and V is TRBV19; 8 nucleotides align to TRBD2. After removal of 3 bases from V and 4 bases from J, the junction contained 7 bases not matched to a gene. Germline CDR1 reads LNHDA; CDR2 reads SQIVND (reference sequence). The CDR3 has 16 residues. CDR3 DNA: TGTGCCAGTAGTATGGTTAGCGGGATCGGCACCGGGGAGCTGTTTTTT. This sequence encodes CASSMVSGIGTGELFF. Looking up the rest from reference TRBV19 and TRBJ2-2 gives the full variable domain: DGGITQSPKYLFRKEGQNVTLSCEQNLNHDAMYWYRQDPGQGLRLIYYSQIVNDFQKGDIAEGYSVSREKKESFPLTVTSAQKNPTAFYLCASSMVSGIGTGELFFGEGSRLTVL.

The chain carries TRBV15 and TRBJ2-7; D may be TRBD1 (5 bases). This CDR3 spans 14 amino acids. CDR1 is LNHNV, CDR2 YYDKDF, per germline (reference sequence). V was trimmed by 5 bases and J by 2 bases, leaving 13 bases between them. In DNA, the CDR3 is TGTGCCACCAGCGGACACAGTGGTACCTACGAGCAGTACTTC. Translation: CATSGHSGTYEQYF.

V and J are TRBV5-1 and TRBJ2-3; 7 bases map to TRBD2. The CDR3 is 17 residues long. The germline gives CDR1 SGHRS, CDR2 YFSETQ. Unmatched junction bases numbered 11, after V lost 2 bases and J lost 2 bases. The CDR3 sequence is CASSFYRLAEATDTQYF. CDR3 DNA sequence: TGCGCCAGCAGCTTTTACAGACTAGCAGAAGCCACAGATACGCAGTATTTT.

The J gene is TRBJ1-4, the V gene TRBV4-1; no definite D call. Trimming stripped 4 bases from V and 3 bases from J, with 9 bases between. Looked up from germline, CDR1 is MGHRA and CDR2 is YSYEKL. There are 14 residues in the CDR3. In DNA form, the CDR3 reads TGCGCCAGCAGCCTAGAGGTGGCTAATGAAAAACTGTTTTTT. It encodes CASSLEVANEKLFF.

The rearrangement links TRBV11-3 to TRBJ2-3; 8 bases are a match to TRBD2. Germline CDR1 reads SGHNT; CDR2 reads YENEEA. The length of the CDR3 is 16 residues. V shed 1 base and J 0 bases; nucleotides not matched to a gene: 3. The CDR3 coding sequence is TGTGCCAGCAGCTTAGTAGCGGGGTCTAGCACAGATACGCAGTATTTT. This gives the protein CASSLVAGSSTDTQYF.

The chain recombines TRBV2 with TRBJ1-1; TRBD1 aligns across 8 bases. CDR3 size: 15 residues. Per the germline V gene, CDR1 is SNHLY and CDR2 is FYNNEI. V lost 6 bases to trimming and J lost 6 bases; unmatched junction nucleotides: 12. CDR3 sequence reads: CASRHRDRLLSEAFF. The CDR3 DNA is TGTGCCAGCAGACACCGGGACAGGCTTCTCTCTGAAGCTTTCTTT.

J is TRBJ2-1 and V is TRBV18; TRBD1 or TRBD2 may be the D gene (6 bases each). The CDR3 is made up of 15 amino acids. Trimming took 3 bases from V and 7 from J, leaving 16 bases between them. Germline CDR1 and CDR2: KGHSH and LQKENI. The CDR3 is CASSPSRDMQNEQFF. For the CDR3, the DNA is TGTGCCAGCTCACCTTCGCGGGACATGCAAAATGAGCAGTTCTTC.

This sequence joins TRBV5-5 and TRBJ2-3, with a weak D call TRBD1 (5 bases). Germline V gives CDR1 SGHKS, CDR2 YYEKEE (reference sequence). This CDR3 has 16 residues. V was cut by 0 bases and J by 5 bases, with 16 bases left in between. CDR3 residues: CASSLAPRDFRDTQYF. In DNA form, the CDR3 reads TGTGCCAGCAGCTTGGCCCCCAGGGATTTCCGAGATACGCAGTATTTT.

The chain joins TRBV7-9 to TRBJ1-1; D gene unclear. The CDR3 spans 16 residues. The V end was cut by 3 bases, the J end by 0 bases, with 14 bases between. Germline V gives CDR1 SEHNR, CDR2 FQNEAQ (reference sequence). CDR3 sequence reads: CASSFPKTDLNTEAFF. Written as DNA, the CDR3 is TGTGCCAGCAGCTTCCCCAAGACCGACCTGAACACTGAAGCTTTCTTT.

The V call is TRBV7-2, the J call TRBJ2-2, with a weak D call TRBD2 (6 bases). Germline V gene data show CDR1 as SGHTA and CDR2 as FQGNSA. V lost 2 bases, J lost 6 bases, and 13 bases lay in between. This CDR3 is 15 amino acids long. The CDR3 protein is CASSLQASVAGELFF. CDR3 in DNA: TGTGCCAGCAGCTTACAGGCTAGCGTTGCCGGGGAGCTGTTTTTT.

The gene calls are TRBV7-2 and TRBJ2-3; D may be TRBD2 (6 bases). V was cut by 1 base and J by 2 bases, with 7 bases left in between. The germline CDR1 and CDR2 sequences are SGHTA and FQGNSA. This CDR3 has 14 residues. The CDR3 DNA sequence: TGTGCCAGCAGCTTAGTGCGGGACACAGATACGCAGTATTTT. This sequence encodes CASSLVRDTDTQYF.

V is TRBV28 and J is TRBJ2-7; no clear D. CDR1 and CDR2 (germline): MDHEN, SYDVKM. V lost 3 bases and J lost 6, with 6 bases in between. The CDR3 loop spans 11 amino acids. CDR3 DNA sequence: TGTGCCAGCAGTTTCGTCGGCGAGCAGTACTTC. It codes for CASSFVGEQYF.

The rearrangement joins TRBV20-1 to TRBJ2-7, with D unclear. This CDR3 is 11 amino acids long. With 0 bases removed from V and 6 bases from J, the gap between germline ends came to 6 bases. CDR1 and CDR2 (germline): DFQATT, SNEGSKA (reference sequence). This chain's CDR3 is CSARDYPEQYF. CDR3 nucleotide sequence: TGCAGTGCTAGAGATTACCCCGAGCAGTACTTC.

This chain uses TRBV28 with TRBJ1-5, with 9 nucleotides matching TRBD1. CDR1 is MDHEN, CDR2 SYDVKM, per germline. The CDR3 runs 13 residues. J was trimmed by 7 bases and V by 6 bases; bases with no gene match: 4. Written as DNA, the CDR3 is TGTGCCAGCAGACAGGGGGCCGAACAGCCCCAGCATTTT. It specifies CASRQGAEQPQHF.

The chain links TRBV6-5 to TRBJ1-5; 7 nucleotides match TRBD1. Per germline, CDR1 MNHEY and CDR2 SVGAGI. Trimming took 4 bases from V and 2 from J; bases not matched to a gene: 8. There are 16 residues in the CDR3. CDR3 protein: CASSSHGGTGNQPQHF. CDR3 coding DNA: TGTGCCAGCAGTTCGCACGGAGGGACAGGCAATCAGCCCCAGCATTTT.

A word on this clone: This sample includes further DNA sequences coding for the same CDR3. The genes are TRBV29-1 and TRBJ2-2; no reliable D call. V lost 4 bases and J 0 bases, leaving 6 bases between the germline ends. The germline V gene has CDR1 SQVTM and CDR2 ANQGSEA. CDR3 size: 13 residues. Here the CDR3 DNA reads TGCAGCGTTGGACACACGAACACCGGGGAGCTGTTTTTT. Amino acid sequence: CSVGHTNTGELFF.

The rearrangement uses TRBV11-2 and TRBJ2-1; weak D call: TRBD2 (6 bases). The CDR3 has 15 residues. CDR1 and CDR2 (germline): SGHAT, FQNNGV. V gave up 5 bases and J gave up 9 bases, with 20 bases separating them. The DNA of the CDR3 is TGTGCCAGCAGCCCTCAGCCCCCCCGGGGGAGTGAGCAGTTCTTC. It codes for CASSPQPPRGSEQFF.

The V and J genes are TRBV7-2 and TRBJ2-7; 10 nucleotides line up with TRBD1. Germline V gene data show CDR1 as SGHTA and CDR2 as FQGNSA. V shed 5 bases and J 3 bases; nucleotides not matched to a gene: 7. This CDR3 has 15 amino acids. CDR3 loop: CASSAGGQGFYEQYF. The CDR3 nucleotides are TGTGCCAGCAGCGCCGGGGGACAGGGGTTCTACGAGCAGTACTTC.